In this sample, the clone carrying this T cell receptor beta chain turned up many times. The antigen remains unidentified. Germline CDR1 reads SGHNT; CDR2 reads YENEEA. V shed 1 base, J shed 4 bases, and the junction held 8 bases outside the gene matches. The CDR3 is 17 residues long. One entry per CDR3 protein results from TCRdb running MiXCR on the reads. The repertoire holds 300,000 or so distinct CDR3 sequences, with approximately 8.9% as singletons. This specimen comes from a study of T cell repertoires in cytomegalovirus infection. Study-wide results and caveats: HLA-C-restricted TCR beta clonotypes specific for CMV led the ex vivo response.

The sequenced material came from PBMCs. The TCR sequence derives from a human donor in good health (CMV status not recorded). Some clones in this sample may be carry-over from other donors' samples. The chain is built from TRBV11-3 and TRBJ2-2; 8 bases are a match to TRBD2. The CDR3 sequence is CASSLGTSGGVTGELFF. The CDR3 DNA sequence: TGTGCCAGCAGCTTAGGAACCAGCGGGGGTGTCACCGGGGAGCTGTTTTTT. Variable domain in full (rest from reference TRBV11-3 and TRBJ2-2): EAGVVQSPRYKIIEKKQPVAFWCNPISGHNTLYWYLQNLGQGPELLIRYENEEAVDDSQLPKDRFSAERLKGVDSTLKIQPAELGDSAVYLCASSLGTSGGVTGELFFGEGSRLTVL.